The 10 T cell receptor beta chains in this list originate from one sample, sequenced in a study of blood T cell repertoires in COVID-19. The protocol was immunoSEQ multiplex PCR, while the TCRdb copy is restricted to in-frame clones and leaves out a portion. The sample carries approximately 300,000 clones, 65% to 85% recorded once. Sequenced material: peripheral blood. These receptors came from a woman in her fifties or sixties with acute or convalescent COVID-19.

The rearrangement links TRBV9 to TRBJ1-1; tentative D call: TRBD1 (5 bases). V lost 3 bases, J lost 6 bases, and 18 bases lay in between. Germline V gene data show CDR1 as SGDLS and CDR2 as YYNGEE. The CDR3 runs 15 residues. CDR3 in DNA: TGTGCCAGCAGCGGCCTGCAGGGCCGCGGCGCTGAAGCTTTCTTT. Residues: CASSGLQGRGAEAFF.

This sequence joins TRBV5-1 and TRBJ2-3, with 8 bases fitting TRBD2. The CDR3 has 17 residues. Germline-derived CDR1 and CDR2 are SGHRS and YFSETQ. Trimming removed 0 bases from V and 0 bases from J; junction bases left unmatched: 6. In DNA form, the CDR3 reads TGCGCCAGCAGCTTGGGGTCTAGCGGGCTAAGCACAGATACGCAGTATTTT. Translation gives CASSLGSSGLSTDTQYF.

The J gene is TRBJ1-1, the V gene TRBV6-5; D is unclear. CDR3 length: 12 residues. Germline lookup yields CDR1 MNHEY and CDR2 SVGAGI. V lost 2 bases to trimming and J lost 3 bases, with 4 bases between them. In nucleotides, the CDR3 is TGTGCCAGCAGTTACGGAGACACTGAAGCTTTCTTT. It translates to CASSYGDTEAFF.

The chain carries TRBV30 and TRBJ2-3; tentatively, D is TRBD2 (5 bases). Trimming took off 3 bases at V and 5 bases at J, with 15 bases between the two ends. The CDR3 runs 14 residues. In germline, CDR1 is GTSNPN, CDR2 SVGIG (reference sequence). CDR3 amino acids: CAWRDGSGRDTQYF. CDR3 in DNA: TGTGCCTGGAGGGACGGTAGTGGGAGAGATACGCAGTATTTT.

The V and J genes are TRBV20-1 and TRBJ1-3, with 7 bases fitting TRBD1. J gave up 14 bases and V 3 bases, and 7 bases lay outside the gene matches. Germline V gives CDR1 DFQATT, CDR2 SNEGSKA (reference sequence). The CDR3 sequence is 11 residues long. CDR3 DNA: TGCAGTGCTAGTCGGCAGGGGGTTTTATATTTT. Translation: CSASRQGVLYF.

The chain is built from TRBV5-6 and TRBJ1-5; D might be TRBD1 (5 bases). The V gene lost 4 bases and the J gene lost 0 bases, with 14 bases spanning the gap. The CDR3 loop spans 16 amino acids. Per the germline V gene, CDR1 is SGHDT and CDR2 is YYEEEE. The CDR3 spells CASSVGQGYSNQPQHF. The CDR3 DNA reads TGTGCCAGCAGCGTCGGGCAGGGTTATAGCAATCAGCCCCAGCATTTT.

V and J are TRBV19 and TRBJ1-2; D call uncertain. The CDR3 runs 12 residues. V was pared by 5 bases and J by 4 bases, with 8 bases between. CDR1 LNHDA and CDR2 SQIVND come from the germline V gene (reference sequence). CDR3 amino acids: CASSALSYGYTF. The CDR3 coding sequence is TGTGCCAGTAGTGCCTTGAGCTATGGCTACACCTTC.

The J gene is TRBJ1-5, the V gene TRBV3-1 (or the pseudogene TRBV3-2); D gene ambiguous. Germline CDR1 reads LGHDT; CDR2 reads YNNKEL (reference sequence). This CDR3 comprises 13 residues. Trimming left V 4 bases short and J 3 bases short, with 7 bases between. This chain's CDR3 is CASSLALNQPQHF. As DNA, the CDR3 is TGTGCCAGCAGCCTAGCCCTCAATCAGCCCCAGCATTTT.

The rearrangement uses TRBV6-5 and TRBJ2-3; 7 nucleotides agree with TRBD2. The ends lost 6 bases at V and 2 bases at J; junction bases unmatched: 8. This CDR3 is 15 amino acids long. Germline V gene sequence: CDR1 MNHEY, CDR2 SVGAGI. CDR3 nucleotide sequence: TGTGCCAGCAGCGCCGCTAGCGGAATCACAGATACGCAGTATTTT. Translation gives CASSAASGITDTQYF.

The V call is TRBV5-1, the J call TRBJ2-3; the match to TRBD1 covers 9 bases. Per the germline V gene, CDR1 is SGHRS and CDR2 is YFSETQ. J lost 6 bases, V lost 0 bases, and 11 bases had no gene match. The CDR3 sequence is 17 residues long. The CDR3 sequence: CASSLEGAQGTGDTQYF. In DNA, the CDR3 is TGCGCCAGCAGCTTGGAGGGGGCCCAGGGGACAGGGGATACGCAGTATTTT. Full variable domain (remainder filled in from reference TRBV5-1 and TRBJ2-3): KAGVTQTPRYLIKTRGQQVTLSCSPISGHRSVSWYQQTPGQGLQFLFEYFSETQRNKGNFPGRFSGRQFSNSRSEMNVSTLELGDSALYLCASSLEGAQGTGDTQYFGPGTRLTVL.